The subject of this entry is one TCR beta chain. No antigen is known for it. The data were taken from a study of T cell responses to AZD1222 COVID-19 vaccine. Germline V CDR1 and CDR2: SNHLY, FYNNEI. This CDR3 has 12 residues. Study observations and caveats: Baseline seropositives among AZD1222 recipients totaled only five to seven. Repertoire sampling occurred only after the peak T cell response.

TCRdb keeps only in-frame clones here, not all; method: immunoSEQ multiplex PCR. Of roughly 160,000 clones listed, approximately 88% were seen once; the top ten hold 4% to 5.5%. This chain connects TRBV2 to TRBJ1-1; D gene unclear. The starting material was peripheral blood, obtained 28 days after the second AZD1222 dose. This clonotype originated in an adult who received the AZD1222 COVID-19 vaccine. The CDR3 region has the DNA TGTGTCTCAATACCGGGAGACACTGAAGCTTTCTTT. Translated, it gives CVSIPGDTEAFF.